The sequence of this T cell receptor beta chain was determined in a study of CD8+CD57+ T cells in acquired aplastic anemia. The CDR3 has 13 amino acids. With 6 bases removed from V and 5 bases from J, the gap between germline ends came to 13 bases. Germline V gives CDR1 LNHNV, CDR2 YYDKDF (reference sequence). The template for TCR beta VDJ and CDR3 sequence profiling was genomic DNA. Each CDR3 protein gets one entry after TCRdb re-called the reads with MiXCR. Of more than 150,000 distinct CDR3 sequences listed, roughly half are singletons. Sequencing involved patients with CD8+CD57+ cell expansion previously shown by flow cytometry. Severe acquired aplastic anemia was present in all patients. All patients were therapy-naive when blood was sampled. A single count supports this clonotype.

This chain links TRBV15 with TRBJ1-1; D is possibly TRBD1 (5 bases). The source of this sequence is a human donor with aplastic anemia. What was sequenced was sorted CD4+, CD8+, or CD8+CD57+ T cells (not recorded which) from PBMCs. Written as DNA, the CDR3 is TGTGCCACCAGTGGGGGGTTGGGGACTGAAGCTTTCTTT. It specifies CATSGGLGTEAFF. Variable domain in full (rest from reference TRBV15 and TRBJ1-1): DAMVIQNPRYQVTQFGKPVTLSCSQTLNHNVMYWYQQKSSQAPKLLFHYYDKDFNNEADTPDNFQSRRPNTSFCFLDIRSPGLGDTAMYLCATSGGLGTEAFFGQGTRLTVV.